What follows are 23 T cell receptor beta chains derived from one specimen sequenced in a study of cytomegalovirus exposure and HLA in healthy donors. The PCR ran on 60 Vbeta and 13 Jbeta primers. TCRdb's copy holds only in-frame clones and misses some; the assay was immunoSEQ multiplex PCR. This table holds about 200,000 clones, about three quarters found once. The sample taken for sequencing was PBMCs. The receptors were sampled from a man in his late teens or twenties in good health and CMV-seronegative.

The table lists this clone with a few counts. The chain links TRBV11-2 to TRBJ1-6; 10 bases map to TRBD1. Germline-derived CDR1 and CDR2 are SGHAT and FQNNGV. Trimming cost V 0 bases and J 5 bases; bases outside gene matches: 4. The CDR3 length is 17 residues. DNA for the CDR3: TGTGCCAGCAGCTTAGACTCCGGGACAGGGGATAATTCACCCCTCCACTTT. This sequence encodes CASSLDSGTGDNSPLHF.

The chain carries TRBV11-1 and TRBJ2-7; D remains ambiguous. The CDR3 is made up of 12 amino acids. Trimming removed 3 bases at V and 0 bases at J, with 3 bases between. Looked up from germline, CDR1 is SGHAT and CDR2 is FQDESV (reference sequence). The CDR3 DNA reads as TGTGCCAGCAGCTTGAGCTCCTACGAGCAGTACTTC. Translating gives CASSLSSYEQYF. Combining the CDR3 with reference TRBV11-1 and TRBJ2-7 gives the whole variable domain EAEVAQSPRYKITEKSQAVAFWCDPISGHATLYWYRQILGQGPELLVQFQDESVVDDSQLPKDRFSAERLKGVDSTLKIQPAELGDSAMYLCASSLSSYEQYFGPGTRLTVT.

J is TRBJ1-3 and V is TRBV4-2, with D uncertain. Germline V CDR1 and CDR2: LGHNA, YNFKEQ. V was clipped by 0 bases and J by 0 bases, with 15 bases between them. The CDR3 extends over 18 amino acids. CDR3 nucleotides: TGTGCCAGCAGCCAAGATCTAGTTGGTGAAGGCTCTGGAAACACCATATATTTT. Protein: CASSQDLVGEGSGNTIYF.

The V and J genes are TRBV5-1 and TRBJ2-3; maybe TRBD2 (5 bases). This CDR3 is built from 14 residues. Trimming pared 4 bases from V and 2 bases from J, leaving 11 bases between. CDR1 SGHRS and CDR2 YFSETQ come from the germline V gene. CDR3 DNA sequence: TGCGCCAGCAGCGCGGACTTGCCCACAGATACGCAGTATTTT. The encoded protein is CASSADLPTDTQYF.

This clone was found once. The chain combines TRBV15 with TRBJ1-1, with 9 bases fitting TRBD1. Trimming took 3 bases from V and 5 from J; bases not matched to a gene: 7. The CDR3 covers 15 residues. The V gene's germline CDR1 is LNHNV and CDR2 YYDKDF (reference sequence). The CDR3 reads CATSREQGASTEAFF. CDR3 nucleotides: TGTGCCACCAGCAGGGAACAGGGGGCGTCTACTGAAGCTTTCTTT. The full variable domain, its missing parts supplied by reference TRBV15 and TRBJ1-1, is DAMVIQNPRYQVTQFGKPVTLSCSQTLNHNVMYWYQQKSSQAPKLLFHYYDKDFNNEADTPDNFQSRRPNTSFCFLDIRSPGLGDTAMYLCATSREQGASTEAFFGQGTRLTVV.

CDR3 DNA sequence: TGTGCCAGCAGCCCCCCCTGGAACACTGAAGCTTTCTTT. Residues: CASSPPWNTEAFF. This sequence joins TRBV7-9 and TRBJ1-1; D not resolved. The CDR3 is 13 amino acids. Looked up from germline, CDR1 is SEHNR and CDR2 is FQNEAQ (reference sequence). The V and J ends lost 5 bases and 1 base respectively, with 8 bases between them.

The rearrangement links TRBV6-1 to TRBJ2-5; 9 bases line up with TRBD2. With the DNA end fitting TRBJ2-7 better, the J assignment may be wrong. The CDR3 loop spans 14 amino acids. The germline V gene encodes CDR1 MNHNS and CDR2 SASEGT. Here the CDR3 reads CASRTSGSPGEQYF. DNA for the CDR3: TGTGCCAGCAGAACTAGCGGGTCGCCCGGCGAGCAGTACTTC.

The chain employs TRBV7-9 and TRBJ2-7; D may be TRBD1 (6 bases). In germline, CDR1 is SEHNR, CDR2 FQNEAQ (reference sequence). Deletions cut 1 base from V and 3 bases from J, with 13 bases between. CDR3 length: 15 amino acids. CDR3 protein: CASSLGVGGNYEQYF. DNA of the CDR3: TGTGCCAGCAGCTTAGGGGTTGGGGGCAACTACGAGCAGTACTTC. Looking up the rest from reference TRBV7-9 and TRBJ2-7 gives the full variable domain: DTGVSQNPRHKITKRGQNVTFRCDPISEHNRLYWYRQTLGQGPEFLTYFQNEAQLEKSRLLSDRFSAERPKGSFSTLEIQRTEQGDSAMYLCASSLGVGGNYEQYFGPGTRLTVT.

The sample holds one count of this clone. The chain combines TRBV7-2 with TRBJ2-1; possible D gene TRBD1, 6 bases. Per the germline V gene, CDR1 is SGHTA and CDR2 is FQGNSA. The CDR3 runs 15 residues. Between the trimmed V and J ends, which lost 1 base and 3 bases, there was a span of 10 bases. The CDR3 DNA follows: TGTGCCAGCAGCTTAGTTGGGACAAACTACAATGAGCAGTTCTTC. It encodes CASSLVGTNYNEQFF.

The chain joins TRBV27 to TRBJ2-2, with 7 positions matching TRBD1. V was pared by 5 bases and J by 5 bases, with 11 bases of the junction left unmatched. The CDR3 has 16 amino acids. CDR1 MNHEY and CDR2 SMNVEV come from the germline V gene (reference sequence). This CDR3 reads CASSLILTGKTGELFF. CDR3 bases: TGTGCCAGCAGTCTAATTTTGACAGGGAAAACCGGGGAGCTGTTTTTT.

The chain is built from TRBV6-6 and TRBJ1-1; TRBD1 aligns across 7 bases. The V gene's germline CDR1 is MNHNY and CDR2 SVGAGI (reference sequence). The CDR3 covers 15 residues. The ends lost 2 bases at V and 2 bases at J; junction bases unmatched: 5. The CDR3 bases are TGTGCCAGCAGTTACACCGGGACAGACAACACTGAAGCTTTCTTT. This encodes CASSYTGTDNTEAFF.

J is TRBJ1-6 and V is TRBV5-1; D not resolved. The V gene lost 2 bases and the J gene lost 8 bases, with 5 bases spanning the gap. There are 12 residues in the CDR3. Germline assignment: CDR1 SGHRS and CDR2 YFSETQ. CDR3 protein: CASSFRDSPLHF. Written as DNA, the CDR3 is TGCGCCAGCAGCTTTCGGGATTCACCCCTCCACTTT.

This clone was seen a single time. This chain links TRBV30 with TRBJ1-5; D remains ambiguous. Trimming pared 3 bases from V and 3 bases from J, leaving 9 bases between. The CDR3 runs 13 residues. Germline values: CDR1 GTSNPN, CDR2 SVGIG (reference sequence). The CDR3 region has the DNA TGTGCCTGGAGCTTGGCGGACAATCAGCCCCAGCATTTT. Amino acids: CAWSLADNQPQHF.

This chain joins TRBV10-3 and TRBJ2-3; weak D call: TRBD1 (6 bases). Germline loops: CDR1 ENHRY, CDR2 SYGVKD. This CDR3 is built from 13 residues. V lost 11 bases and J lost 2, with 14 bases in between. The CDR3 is CAARGRDTDTQYF. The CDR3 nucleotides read TGTGCCGCCAGGGGACGGGACACAGATACGCAGTATTTT.

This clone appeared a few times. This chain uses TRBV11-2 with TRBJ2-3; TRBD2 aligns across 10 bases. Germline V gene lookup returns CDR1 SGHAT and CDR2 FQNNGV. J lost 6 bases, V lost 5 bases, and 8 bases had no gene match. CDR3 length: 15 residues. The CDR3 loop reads CASSPGTSDWDTQYF. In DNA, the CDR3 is TGTGCCAGCAGCCCAGGGACTAGCGATTGGGATACGCAGTATTTT.

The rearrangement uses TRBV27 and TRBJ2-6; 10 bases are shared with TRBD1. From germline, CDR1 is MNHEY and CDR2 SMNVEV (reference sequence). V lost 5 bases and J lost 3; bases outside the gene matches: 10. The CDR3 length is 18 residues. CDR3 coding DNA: TGTGCCAGCAGTCTGGCCGGGACAGGGGTCTTTGGGGCCAACGTCCTGACTTTC. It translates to CASSLAGTGVFGANVLTF.

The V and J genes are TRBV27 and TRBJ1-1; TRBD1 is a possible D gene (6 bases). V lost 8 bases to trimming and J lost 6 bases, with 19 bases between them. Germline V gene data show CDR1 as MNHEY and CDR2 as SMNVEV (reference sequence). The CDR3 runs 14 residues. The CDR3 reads CASGTGLVTAEAFF. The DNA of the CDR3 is TGTGCCAGCGGTACAGGGTTAGTTACGGCTGAAGCTTTCTTT.

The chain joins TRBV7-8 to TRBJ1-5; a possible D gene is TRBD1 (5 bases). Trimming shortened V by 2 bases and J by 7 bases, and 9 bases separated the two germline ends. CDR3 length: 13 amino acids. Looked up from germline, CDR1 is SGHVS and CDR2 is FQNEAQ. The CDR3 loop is CASSLTDSQPQHF. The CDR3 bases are TGTGCCAGCAGCTTAACAGACAGCCAGCCCCAGCATTTT.

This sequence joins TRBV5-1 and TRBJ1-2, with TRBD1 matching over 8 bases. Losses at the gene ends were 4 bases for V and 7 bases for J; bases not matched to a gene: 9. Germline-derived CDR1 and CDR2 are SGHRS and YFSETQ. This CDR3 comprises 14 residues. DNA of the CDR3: TGCGCCAGCAGCCTCGGACAGGGCTTGGGTGGCTACACCTTC. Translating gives CASSLGQGLGGYTF. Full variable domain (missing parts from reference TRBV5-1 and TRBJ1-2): KAGVTQTPRYLIKTRGQQVTLSCSPISGHRSVSWYQQTPGQGLQFLFEYFSETQRNKGNFPGRFSGRQFSNSRSEMNVSTLELGDSALYLCASSLGQGLGGYTFGSGTRLTVV.

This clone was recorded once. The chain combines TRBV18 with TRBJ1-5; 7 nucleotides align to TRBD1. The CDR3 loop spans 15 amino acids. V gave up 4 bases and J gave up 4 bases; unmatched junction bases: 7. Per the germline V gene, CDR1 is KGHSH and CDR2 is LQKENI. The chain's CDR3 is CASSQGATSNQPQHF. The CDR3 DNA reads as TGTGCCAGCTCACAGGGGGCCACCTCAAATCAGCCCCAGCATTTT.

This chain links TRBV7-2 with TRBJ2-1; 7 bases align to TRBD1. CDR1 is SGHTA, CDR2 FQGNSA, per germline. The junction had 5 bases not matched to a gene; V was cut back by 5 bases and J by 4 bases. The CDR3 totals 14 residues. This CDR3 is CASSDRERYNEQFF. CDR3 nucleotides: TGTGCCAGCAGCGACAGGGAAAGGTACAATGAGCAGTTCTTC.

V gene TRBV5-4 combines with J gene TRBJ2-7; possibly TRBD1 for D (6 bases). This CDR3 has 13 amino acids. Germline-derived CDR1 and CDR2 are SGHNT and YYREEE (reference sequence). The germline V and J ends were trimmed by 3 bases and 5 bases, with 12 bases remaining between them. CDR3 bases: TGTGCCAGCAGCTCGACGGGACACAACGAGCAGTACTTC. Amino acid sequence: CASSSTGHNEQYF. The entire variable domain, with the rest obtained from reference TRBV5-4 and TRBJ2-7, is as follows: ETGVTQSPTHLIKTRGQQVTLRCSSQSGHNTVSWYQQALGQGPQFIFQYYREEENGRGNFPPRFSGLQFPNYSSELNVNALELDDSALYLCASSSTGHNEQYFGPGTRLTVT.

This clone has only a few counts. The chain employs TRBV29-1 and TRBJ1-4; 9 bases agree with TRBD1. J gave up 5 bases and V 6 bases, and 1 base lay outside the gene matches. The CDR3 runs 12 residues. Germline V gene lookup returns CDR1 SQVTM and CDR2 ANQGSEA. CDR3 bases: TGCAGCGTGGGGACAGGGAATGAAAAACTGTTTTTT. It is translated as CSVGTGNEKLFF.